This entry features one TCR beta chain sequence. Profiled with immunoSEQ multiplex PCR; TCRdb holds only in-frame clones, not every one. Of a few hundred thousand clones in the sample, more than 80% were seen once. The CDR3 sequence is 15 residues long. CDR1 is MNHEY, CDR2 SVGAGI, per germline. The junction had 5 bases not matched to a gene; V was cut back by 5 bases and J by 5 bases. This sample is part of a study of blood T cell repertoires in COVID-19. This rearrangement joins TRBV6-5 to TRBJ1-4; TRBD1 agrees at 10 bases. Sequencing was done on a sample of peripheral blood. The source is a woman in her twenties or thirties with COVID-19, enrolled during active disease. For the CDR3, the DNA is TGTGCCAGCAGTCCCCCGGGACAGGGGAATGAAAAACTGTTTTTT. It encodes CASSPPGQGNEKLFF.